Listed here are 23 T cell receptor beta chains from one sample, sequenced in a study of blood T cell repertoires in COVID-19. Profiling relied on immunoSEQ multiplex PCR, and the TCRdb table lists in-frame clones only, not all of them. The sample shows more than 150,000 clones, about four fifths of them seen only once. Input material: peripheral blood. The receptors shown here come from a man in his sixties with acute or convalescent COVID-19.

This chain connects TRBV4-1 to TRBJ2-7, with D possibly TRBD2 on 7 matching bases. Trimming left V 4 bases short and J 2 bases short, with 18 bases between. This CDR3 is built from 16 residues. CDR1 MGHRA and CDR2 YSYEKL come from the germline V gene. CDR3 protein: CASSPGRGTLTYEQYF. CDR3 nucleotide sequence: TGCGCCAGCAGCCCGGGGAGGGGGACTCTCACCTACGAGCAGTACTTC.

DNA for the CDR3: TGCGCCAGCAGCCAAGCGGGACAGGGGTCAGGTGAGCAGTTCTTC. Protein sequence: CASSQAGQGSGEQFF. The rearrangement uses TRBV4-1 and TRBJ2-1; 10 bases are a match to TRBD1. CDR1 MGHRA and CDR2 YSYEKL come from the germline V gene. The CDR3 consists of 15 residues. J gave up 9 bases and V 1 base, and 6 bases lay outside the gene matches.

This clone was counted only a few times. V usage is TRBV10-3 and J usage is TRBJ2-5; 10 bases line up with TRBD2. J was trimmed by 1 base and V by 4 bases; bases with no gene match: 12. Germline-derived CDR1 and CDR2 are ENHRY and SYGVKD. CDR3 length: 18 amino acids. The DNA for the CDR3 is TGTGCCATCAGTGGAGGGAACACCGGGACTAGCGTCCAAGAGACCCAGTACTTC. It yields the protein CAISGGNTGTSVQETQYF.

The chain is built from TRBV5-5 and TRBJ2-7, with 11 bases fitting TRBD1. The ends lost 2 bases at V and 3 bases at J; junction bases unmatched: 4. CDR1 and CDR2 from the germline V gene are SGHKS and YYEKEE (reference sequence). The CDR3 is 15 amino acids. The CDR3 here is CASSFRTGGYYEQYF. CDR3 bases: TGTGCCAGCAGCTTTCGGACAGGGGGCTACTACGAGCAGTACTTC.

The rearrangement links TRBV28 to TRBJ2-1; 14 nucleotides agree with TRBD2. The CDR3 runs 17 residues. V lost 10 bases and J lost 2; bases outside the gene matches: 10. Germline V gives CDR1 MDHEN, CDR2 SYDVKM. The CDR3 DNA reads TGTGCCACCTCGGGACTAGCGGGAGTGAAGGCCTACAATGAGCAGTTCTTC. Encoded protein: CATSGLAGVKAYNEQFF.

The chain links TRBV25-1 to TRBJ1-6; 7 bases line up with TRBD1. V lost 4 bases, J lost 10 bases, and 7 bases stayed unmatched. This CDR3 region has 14 residues. Germline V gene sequence: CDR1 MGHDK, CDR2 SYGVNS. The CDR3 DNA is TGTGCCAGCAGTGGGCCAGGGGGTGGGTCACCCCTCCACTTT. Its translation is CASSGPGGGSPLHF. The complete variable domain, with remaining parts taken from reference TRBV25-1 and TRBJ1-6, reads EADIYQTPRYLVIGTGKKITLECSQTMGHDKMYWYQQDPGMELHLIHYSYGVNSTEKGDLSSESTVSRIRTEHFPLTLESARPSHTSQYLCASSGPGGGSPLHFGNGTRLTVT.

V is TRBV9 and J is TRBJ2-1, with TRBD2 matching 9 bases. V lost 2 bases, J lost 6 bases, and 0 bases stayed unmatched. Germline V gives CDR1 SGDLS, CDR2 YYNGEE. The CDR3 is 13 amino acids. CDR3 DNA sequence: TGTGCCAGCAGCGTGGGACTAGCCAATGAGCAGTTCTTC. As protein: CASSVGLANEQFF.

The rearrangement uses TRBV18 and TRBJ1-1; possibly TRBD1 for D (5 bases). This CDR3 is 15 amino acids long. Germline V lookup: CDR1 KGHSH, CDR2 LQKENI. Trimming took off 0 bases at V and 4 bases at J, with 12 bases between the two ends. CDR3 sequence: CASSPPMGGVTEAFF. For the CDR3, the DNA is TGTGCCAGCTCACCACCGATGGGGGGGGTCACTGAAGCTTTCTTT.

V is TRBV6-4 and J is TRBJ2-5, with a weak D call TRBD2 (5 bases). The V and J ends lost 3 bases and 4 bases respectively, with 9 bases between them. This CDR3 region has 13 residues. Germline assignment: CDR1 MRHNA and CDR2 SNTAGT. CDR3 sequence reads: CASSENEGETQYF. The CDR3 region has the DNA TGTGCCAGCAGTGAGAACGAGGGAGAGACCCAGTACTTC.

CDR3 nucleotides: TGTGCCAGCAGTGTCGGGACTACACAGACCCAGTACTTC. Translation: CASSVGTTQTQYF. The chain is built from TRBV12-3 or TRBV12-4 and TRBJ2-5, with TRBD2 matching over 7 bases. With 5 bases clipped from V and 6 bases from J, the junction kept 6 bases outside the gene matches. The CDR3 sequence is 13 residues long.

This chain's CDR3 is CASSSGLVQYF. CDR3 in DNA: TGTGCCAGCAGTTCCGGACTAGTCCAGTACTTC. The V call is TRBV6-5, the J call TRBJ2-5; TRBD2 agrees at 7 bases. The ends lost 4 bases at V and 10 bases at J; junction bases unmatched: 3. The germline V gene has CDR1 MNHEY and CDR2 SVGAGI. The CDR3 is 11 residues long.

The chain combines TRBV28 with TRBJ1-4; D unresolved. There are 14 residues in the CDR3. The germline V and J ends were trimmed by 4 bases and 8 bases, with 14 bases remaining between them. Germline V gives CDR1 MDHEN, CDR2 SYDVKM. The CDR3 is CASSSRATGEKLFF. The DNA of the CDR3 is TGTGCCAGCAGTTCGCGGGCCACTGGGGAAAAACTGTTTTTT.

The J gene is TRBJ2-7, the V gene TRBV10-3, with 7 positions matching TRBD2. The CDR3 consists of 14 residues. After removal of 2 bases from V and 2 bases from J, the junction contained 3 bases not matched to a gene. The germline CDR1 and CDR2 sequences are ENHRY and SYGVKD. Here the CDR3 reads CAISEGGDPYEQYF. The DNA of the CDR3 is TGTGCCATCAGTGAGGGGGGGGATCCCTACGAGCAGTACTTC.

The chain recombines TRBV7-9 with TRBJ1-1, with 9 nucleotides matching TRBD1. The CDR3 spans 14 residues. The V gene end was trimmed by 5 bases and the J gene end by 5 bases; junction bases not matched to a gene: 6. Per germline, CDR1 SEHNR and CDR2 FQNEAQ (reference sequence). DNA of the CDR3: TGTGCCAGCAGCACTACAGGGGGCAGGACTGAAGCTTTCTTT. Residues: CASSTTGGRTEAFF.

The chain recombines TRBV5-4 with TRBJ2-3; 13 bases are shared with TRBD2. Germline V CDR1 and CDR2: SGHNT, YYREEE (reference sequence). V lost 4 bases and J lost 4; bases outside the gene matches: 6. The CDR3 contains 16 residues. The CDR3 DNA reads TGTGCCAGCAGCATCTGGACTAGCGGGGGCCCAGATACGCAGTATTTT. This encodes CASSIWTSGGPDTQYF.

The genes are TRBV19 and TRBJ1-6, with D unclear. The germline V gene has CDR1 LNHDA and CDR2 SQIVND (reference sequence). Trimming shortened V by 10 bases and J by 0 bases, and 16 bases separated the two germline ends. The CDR3 runs 16 residues. The CDR3 here is CATTKAGYSYNSPLHF. The DNA of the CDR3 is TGTGCCACCACAAAGGCGGGATACTCCTATAATTCACCCCTCCACTTT. Variable domain in full (rest from reference TRBV19 and TRBJ1-6): DGGITQSPKYLFRKEGQNVTLSCEQNLNHDAMYWYRQDPGQGLRLIYYSQIVNDFQKGDIAEGYSVSREKKESFPLTVTSAQKNPTAFYLCATTKAGYSYNSPLHFGNGTRLTVT.

The J gene is TRBJ2-3, the V gene TRBV11-1; 8 bases are a match to TRBD1. V dropped 5 bases and J dropped 2; count of bases not matched to a gene: 6. Germline CDR1 reads SGHAT; CDR2 reads FQDESV (reference sequence). CDR3 size: 15 residues. The CDR3 DNA follows: TGTGCCAGCAGCGGACAGGGTCTGTACACAGATACGCAGTATTTT. Residues: CASSGQGLYTDTQYF.

The CDR3 bases are TGTGCCAGCAGTAGAGAGCCCTACTACAATGAGCAGTTCTTC. Amino acid sequence: CASSREPYYNEQFF. The chain employs TRBV6-2 or TRBV6-3 and TRBJ2-1; D uncertain. This CDR3 comprises 14 residues. Trimming took off 5 bases at V and 3 bases at J, with 11 bases between the two ends. CDR1 MNHEY and CDR2 SVGEGT come from the germline V gene.

V is TRBV7-2 and J is TRBJ2-5; 9 bases align to TRBD1. This CDR3 has 14 residues. J lost 2 bases, V lost 6 bases, and 4 bases had no gene match. CDR1 is SGHTA and CDR2 is FQGNSA in the germline V gene. The CDR3 coding sequence is TGTGCCAGCAGTGGGGACAGGGCGCAAGAGACCCAGTACTTC. It translates to CASSGDRAQETQYF.

This clone was picked up one time. This chain links TRBV19 with TRBJ2-7, with a possible D match to TRBD1 (6 bases). The CDR3 totals 15 residues. V lost 5 bases and J lost 1, with 15 bases in between. CDR1 and CDR2 from the germline V gene are LNHDA and SQIVND (reference sequence). CDR3 protein: CASSGDTGYSYEQYF. The CDR3 DNA sequence: TGTGCCAGTAGTGGGGACACGGGTTATTCCTACGAGCAGTACTTC.

This chain uses TRBV6-6 with TRBJ1-1; D unresolved. The CDR3 is 15 amino acids. The V end lost 4 bases, the J end lost 4 bases, and 16 bases lay between the germline ends. The V gene's germline CDR1 is MNHNY and CDR2 SVGAGI (reference sequence). CDR3 amino acids: CASSSPLISGTEAFF. As DNA, the CDR3 is TGTGCCAGCAGTTCCCCCCTTATAAGCGGCACTGAAGCTTTCTTT.

The V and J genes are TRBV2 and TRBJ2-7; a possible D gene is TRBD2 (6 bases). The CDR3 is 13 amino acids. With 7 bases removed from V and 2 bases from J, the gap between germline ends came to 12 bases. CDR1 and CDR2 (germline): SNHLY, FYNNEI. The CDR3: CASTRDGTYEQYF. The DNA of the CDR3 is TGTGCCAGCACGCGGGACGGCACCTACGAGCAGTACTTC.

The V and J genes are TRBV4-1 and TRBJ2-3, with D possibly being TRBD2 (5 bases). The ends were cut back, 1 base at V and 6 bases at J, with 17 bases in the middle. The CDR3 length is 16 residues. Germline values: CDR1 MGHRA, CDR2 YSYEKL. DNA for the CDR3: TGCGCCAGCAGCCAAGGGGTACAGCGGTGGGTGGATACGCAGTATTTT. This gives the protein CASSQGVQRWVDTQYF.